This TCR beta chain was observed in a study of T cell responses to AZD1222 COVID-19 vaccine. The assay was immunoSEQ multiplex PCR, and TCRdb's table has in-frame clones only and misses some. The sample has about 180,000 clones, around nine tenths seen once. Findings and caveats of the study: Across spike, vaccine-associated CD4 TCRs were found, dominant at 160-218 and 743-854. Two AZD1222 administrations were followed by greater Spike-specific TCR breadth and depth. White British ancestry dominated among donors, who included more females, and clonal diversity was possibly underestimated.

With regard to this clone: The antigen is undetermined.

The study pooled second doses at about 4 or about 12 weeks. The sample here was peripheral blood, taken 28 days after the second AZD1222 dose. The sequence came from an adult who received the AZD1222 COVID-19 vaccine.

The CDR3 spells CASTPGFAEAFF. The DNA of the CDR3 is TGTGCCAGCACCCCCGGTTTCGCTGAAGCTTTCTTT. The gene calls are TRBV6-6 and TRBJ1-1; D call uncertain. The germline V and J ends were trimmed by 7 bases and 6 bases, with 12 bases remaining between them. Germline V gene lookup returns CDR1 MNHNY and CDR2 SVGAGI (reference sequence). This CDR3 is 12 amino acids long.